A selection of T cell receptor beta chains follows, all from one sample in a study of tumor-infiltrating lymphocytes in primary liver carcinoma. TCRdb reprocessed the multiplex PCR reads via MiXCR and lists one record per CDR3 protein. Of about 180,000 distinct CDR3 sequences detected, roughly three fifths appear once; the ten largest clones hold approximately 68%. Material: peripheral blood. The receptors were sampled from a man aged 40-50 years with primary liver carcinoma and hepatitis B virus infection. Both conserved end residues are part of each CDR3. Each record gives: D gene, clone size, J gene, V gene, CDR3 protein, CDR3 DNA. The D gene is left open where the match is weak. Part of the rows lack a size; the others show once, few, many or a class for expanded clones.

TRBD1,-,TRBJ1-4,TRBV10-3,CAIAPGTGGRNEKLFF,TGTGCCATCGCCCCCGGGACAGGGGGCCGGAATGAAAAACTGTTTTTT
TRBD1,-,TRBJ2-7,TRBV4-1,CASSPGTDQFYEQYF,TGCGCCAGCAGCCCGGGGACAGACCAATTCTACGAGCAGTACTTC
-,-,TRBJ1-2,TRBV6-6,CASTPIGRHGYTF,TGTGCCAGCACCCCAATAGGGCGCCATGGCTACACCTTC
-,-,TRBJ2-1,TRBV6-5,CVSSRTGAHDPYNEQFF,TGTGTCAGCAGTCGTACAGGTGCCCACGACCCTTACAATGAGCAGTTCTTC
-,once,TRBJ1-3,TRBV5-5,CASRYSWGSGNTIYF,TGTGCCAGCAGATATTCCTGGGGGTCTGGGAACACCATATATTTT
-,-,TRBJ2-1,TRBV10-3,CAITGQGGSSYNEQFF,TGTGCCATCACTGGGCAGGGTGGGAGCTCCTACAATGAGCAGTTCTTC
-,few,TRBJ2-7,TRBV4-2,CATRKGDVDEQYF,TGTGCCACCCGGAAGGGGGATGTTGACGAGCAGTACTTC
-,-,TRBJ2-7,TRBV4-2,CASSQDGRAGYEQYF,TGTGCCAGCAGCCAAGATGGCCGCGCAGGATACGAGCAGTACTTC
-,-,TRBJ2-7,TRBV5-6,CASTLGASHEQYF,TGTGCCAGCACCCTTGGTGCTAGCCACGAGCAGTACTTC
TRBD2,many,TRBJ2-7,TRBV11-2,CASSLARGLAGATLLEQYF,TGTGCCAGCAGCTTAGCCCGGGGACTAGCGGGAGCCACTCTTCTCGAGCAGTACTTC
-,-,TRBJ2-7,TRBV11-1,CASSSCGNSHEQYF,TGTGCCAGCAGTTCCTGTGGGAACAGCCACGAGCAGTACTTC
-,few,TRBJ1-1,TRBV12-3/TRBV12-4,CASSLSGVDTEAFF,TGTGCCAGCAGTTTGTCCGGGGTGGACACTGAAGCTTTCTTT
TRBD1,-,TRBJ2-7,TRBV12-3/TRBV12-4,CASSLGGGWYEQYF,TGTGCCAGCAGTTTAGGAGGGGGCTGGTACGAGCAGTACTTC
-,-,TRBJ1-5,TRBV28,CASRNWGAGSNQPQHF,TGTGCCAGCAGGAACTGGGGGGCTGGGAGCAATCAGCCCCAGCATTTT
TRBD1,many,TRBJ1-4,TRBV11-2,CASSFGDSNEKLFF,TGTGCCAGCAGCTTTGGGGACAGTAATGAAAAACTGTTTTTT
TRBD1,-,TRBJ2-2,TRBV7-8,CASSLMQGATGELFF,TGTGCCAGCAGCTTGATGCAGGGGGCGACCGGGGAGCTGTTTTTT
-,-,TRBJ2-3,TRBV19,CASSKEGF,TGTGCCAGTAGTAAGGAGGGTTTT
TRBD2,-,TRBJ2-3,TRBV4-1,CASSYSSGRGTDTQYF,TGCGCCAGCAGCTATTCTAGCGGGAGAGGCACAGATACGCAGTATTTT
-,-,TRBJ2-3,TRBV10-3,CAVSEGGKGTDTQYF,TGTGCCGTCAGTGAGGGGGGGAAGGGGACAGATACGCAGTATTTT
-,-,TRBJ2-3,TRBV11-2,CASSLVGSGSGEGTQYF,TGTGCCAGCAGTTTAGTCGGCTCGGGGTCGGGTGAAGGTACGCAGTATTTT
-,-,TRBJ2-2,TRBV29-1,CSVAKGTGELFF,TGCAGCGTTGCAAAGGGGACCGGGGAGCTGTTTTTT
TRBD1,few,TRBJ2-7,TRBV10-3,CAISGAGGFSYEQYF,TGTGCCATCAGTGGGGCAGGGGGCTTTTCCTACGAGCAGTACTTC